The clone carrying this TCR beta chain was counted only a few times. From germline, CDR1 is SGHRS and CDR2 YFSETQ. The CDR3 spans 14 residues. The V and J ends lost 4 bases and 4 bases, in that order; junction bases with no gene match: 6. This record belongs to a study of blood T cell repertoires in COVID-19. Study as a whole: COVID-19 samples from acute and convalescent phases originated in the United States, Italy and Spain.

Repertoires were generated with immunoSEQ multiplex PCR, while TCRdb's copy carries only in-frame clones and drops some. Here the sample spans about 28,000 clones, 70% to 90% being singletons. This TCR derives from a human donor in a cohort sampled during active COVID-19. The J gene is TRBJ1-1, the V gene TRBV5-1; TRBD1 aligns across 8 bases. The specimen was peripheral blood. CDR3 protein: CASSNGQGSTEAFF. The CDR3 bases are TGCGCCAGCAGCAACGGACAGGGAAGCACTGAAGCTTTCTTT. The entire variable domain, with the rest obtained from reference TRBV5-1 and TRBJ1-1, is as follows: KAGVTQTPRYLIKTRGQQVTLSCSPISGHRSVSWYQQTPGQGLQFLFEYFSETQRNKGNFPGRFSGRQFSNSRSEMNVSTLELGDSALYLCASSNGQGSTEAFFGQGTRLTVV.